This passage covers 25 T cell receptor beta chains from one sample sequenced in a study of CD8+ T cells in alopecia areata. Sorting relied on CD4, CD8alpha, NKG2D, NKG2ACE and other markers applied to pooled cutaneous lymph node cells. In each case, RNA was isolated and then reverse transcribed into cDNA as the sequencing template. Clones were sequenced by immunoSEQ multiplex PCR, and TCRdb holds only the in-frame ones, with some missing. This sample comprises around 300,000 clones, none seen once only. The sequencing input was CD4+ T cells sorted from a lymph node. The receptor set was obtained from a C3H/HeJ mouse with alopecia areata. This line is of MHC haplotype H2-k.

There are a few counts of this clone. The gene names given are mouse names. The read stops 4 residues short of the end of the CDR3; the missing end is completed from the germline J gene. V and J are TRBV19 and TRBJ2-3, with 7 nucleotides matching TRBD1. The CDR3 is made up of 14 amino acids. Germline V gene sequence: CDR1 FNHDT, CDR2 SITEND (reference sequence). V gave up 5 bases and J gave up 2 bases; unmatched junction bases: 5. CDR3 DNA (partial): TGTGCCAGCAGCACCGGGACAGATGCAGAA. Translated, it gives CASSTGTDAE. The whole CDR3 protein is CASSTGTDAETLYF.

This clone was counted a few times. Gene names and germline match the mouse. Read coverage stops 4 residues before the CDR3 terminus; the germline J gene supplies the remainder. The same CDR3 can be traced to other DNA sequences in this sample. The V gene is TRBV1, the J gene TRBJ2-5; D is unresolved. CDR1 is NSQYPW, CDR2 LRSPGD, per germline (reference sequence). CDR3 length: 13 residues. V shed 0 bases and J shed 3 bases, with 4 bases lying between them. CDR3: CTCSADRQDTQYF. Incomplete CDR3 DNA: TGCACCTGCAGTGCAGACAGGCAAGAC.

This clone has just a few counts. The genes are named according to mouse. The DNA ends 4 residues before the CDR3 does, and the rest of the CDR3 is filled in from the germline J gene. This sequence joins TRBV13-1 and TRBJ2-3, with 9 bases fitting TRBD2. The ends lost 4 bases at V and 3 bases at J; junction bases unmatched: 12. This CDR3 contains 17 residues. CDR1 NSHNY and CDR2 SYGAGN come from the germline V gene. The covered CDR3 bases are TGTGCCAGCAGTTTTGCCTCCTTTGGGGGGGCGGCAGAA. As protein: CASSFASFGGAAE. The full CDR3 protein reads CASSFASFGGAAETLYF.

Points on this clone: Genes here carry mouse names. The DNA ends 4 residues before the CDR3 does, and the rest of the CDR3 is filled in from the germline J gene. This chain joins TRBV13-2 and TRBJ2-1; possibly TRBD1 for D (5 bases). The CDR3 totals 14 residues. Germline V gene sequence: CDR1 NNHNN, CDR2 SYGAGS (reference sequence). The CDR3 region is CASGDAPGRAEQFF. The CDR3 DNA, read in part, is TGTGCCAGCGGTGATGCCCCAGGGAGGGCT.

Comment on this clone: Genes and germline are mouse. The read terminates 4 residues before the CDR3 end, so the remaining end is supplied by the germline J gene. This rearrangement joins TRBV1 to TRBJ1-2; D is perhaps TRBD1 (6 bases). This CDR3 comprises 14 residues. Trimming removed 0 bases at V and 3 bases at J, with 8 bases between. The germline V gene encodes CDR1 NSQYPW and CDR2 LRSPGD (reference sequence). CDR3 DNA (partial): TGCACCTGCAGTGCAGATCAGGGGTACTCC. This sequence encodes CTCSADQGYS. The complete CDR3 protein is CTCSADQGYSDYTF.

At least ten counts were recorded for this clone. Gene names are mouse gene names. The CDR3 extends 4 residues past the end of the read, so its final part is completed from the germline J gene. The chain combines TRBV1 with TRBJ2-5; D remains unclear. This CDR3 region has 14 residues. CDR1 NSQYPW and CDR2 LRSPGD come from the germline V gene (reference sequence). The V gene lost 0 bases and the J gene lost 2 bases, with 6 bases spanning the gap. CDR3 bases read: TGCACCTGCAGTGCAGATAGCAGCCAAGAC. Its translation: CTCSADSSQD. The full CDR3 reads CTCSADSSQDTQYF.

This clone was counted between two and nine times. The junction shows a germline mismatch at one end, possibly a read error. Genes here carry mouse names. The read ends 4 residues shy of where the CDR3 ends; the end is completed using the germline J gene. This chain connects TRBV1 to TRBJ1-1; D not certain. CDR3 size: 11 residues. Germline CDR1 NSQYPW, CDR2 LRSPGD (reference sequence). The CDR3 region is CTCSANIEVFF. The DNA read from the CDR3 is TGCACCTGCAGTGCAAACATA.

This clone has a count of ten or more. Gene names are mouse gene names. The missing CDR3 end, 4 residues past where the read stops, is filled in from the germline J gene. The same CDR3 can be traced to other DNA sequences in this sample. The genes are TRBV13-3 and TRBJ2-3, with no clear D. Trimming pared 0 bases from V and 1 base from J, leaving 9 bases between. There are 15 residues in the CDR3. CDR1 and CDR2 (germline): NNHDY, SYVADS. The CDR3 protein is CASSDARGGAETLYF. The CDR3 DNA, read in part, is TGTGCCAGCAGTGATGCTCGAGGTGGTGCAGAA.

Regarding this clone: Gene names follow the mouse nomenclature. With the read ending 4 residues before the CDR3 end, the germline J gene is used to fill in that end. V gene TRBV19 combines with J gene TRBJ2-1; 10 nucleotides align to TRBD2. This CDR3 is 15 amino acids long. Germline V lookup: CDR1 FNHDT, CDR2 SITEND (reference sequence). Losses at the gene ends were 4 bases for V and 5 bases for J; bases not matched to a gene: 6. The CDR3 is CASSSGGARNAEQFF. The covered CDR3 bases are TGTGCCAGCAGTTCTGGGGGGGCGCGGAATGCT.

As for this clone: All gene names here are mouse names. The chain's CDR3 is CASSLQGPSAETLYF. CDR3 DNA (partial): TGTGCCAGCAGCCTACAGGGGCCTAGTGCAGAA. The chain is built from TRBV13-1 and TRBJ2-3; 7 positions agree with TRBD1. The CDR3 is cut off 4 residues early in the read; its end comes from the germline J gene. CDR1 and CDR2 from the germline V gene are NSHNY and SYGAGN. Trimming at V came to 5 bases and at J to 0 bases, leaving 6 bases not matched to a gene. The CDR3 is 15 residues long.

Notes on this clone: Germline and genes: mouse. The read stops 4 residues short of the end of the CDR3; the missing end is completed from the germline J gene. V usage is TRBV13-1 and J usage is TRBJ2-5; D gene uncertain. CDR3 length: 12 residues. Germline V CDR1 and CDR2: NSHNY, SYGAGN. CDR3 loop: CASSEHKDTQYF. CDR3 DNA (partial): TGTGCCAGCAGTGAACACAAAGAC.

A remark on this clone: The genes and germline here are from mouse. The read comes to an end 4 residues before the CDR3 does, leaving the germline J gene to fill in the end. Other nucleotide sequences from this sample produce the same CDR3. The genes are TRBV19 and TRBJ2-2; the match to TRBD2 covers 11 bases. V shed 7 bases, J shed 1 base, and the junction held 6 bases outside the gene matches. Germline values: CDR1 FNHDT, CDR2 SITEND (reference sequence). This CDR3 has 16 residues. This chain's CDR3 is CASSPGTGGNTGQLYF. Incomplete CDR3 DNA: TGTGCCAGCTCCCCCGGGACTGGGGGAAACACCGGG.

Only a few counts were recorded for this clone. The gene symbols are mouse symbols. The CDR3 goes on 4 residues after the read ends, and that part is filled in from the germline J gene. This chain uses TRBV13-1 with TRBJ1-2; 8 bases are a match to TRBD1. Germline V gene sequence: CDR1 NSHNY, CDR2 SYGAGN. J gave up 2 bases and V 1 base, and 1 base lay outside the gene matches. The CDR3 is 14 residues long. The CDR3 spells CASSDHRGNSDYTF. The covered CDR3 bases are TGTGCCAGCAGTGATCACAGGGGGAACTCC.

Points on this clone: Germline and genes: mouse. Sequencing ends 3 residues short of the CDR3 end; the germline J gene provides the rest. The chain is built from TRBV1 and TRBJ1-6; 9 positions agree with TRBD1. Being an ORF, TRBJ1-6 has a function that is uncertain. V lost 6 bases and J lost 7; bases outside the gene matches: 4. The CDR3 is 14 residues long. Germline CDR1 is NSQYPW and CDR2 is LRSPGD (reference sequence). The CDR3 here is CTCRGTGSNSPLYF. The covered CDR3 bases are TGCACCTGCAGGGGGACAGGGTCGAATTCGCCC.

With respect to this clone: Genes here carry mouse names. The read ends 4 residues early relative to the CDR3; the germline J gene fills the gap. This chain joins TRBV13-1 and TRBJ2-2; D not resolved. Deletions cut 4 bases from V and 3 bases from J, with 7 bases between. The germline CDR1 and CDR2 sequences are NSHNY and SYGAGN. The CDR3 is 13 residues long. This CDR3 reads CASSSSYTGQLYF. CDR3 DNA, as far as it was read: TGTGCCAGCAGTTCCAGTTACACCGGG.

About this clone itself: Gene names denote mouse genes. The read ends 4 residues before the CDR3 terminus; that terminus is restored from the germline J gene. The gene calls are TRBV13-1 and TRBJ2-3; 7 nucleotides match TRBD2. CDR1 NSHNY and CDR2 SYGAGN come from the germline V gene. Trimming removed 3 bases from V and 0 bases from J; junction bases left unmatched: 4. This CDR3 has 15 amino acids. This CDR3 reads CASSGWGRSAETLYF. CDR3 bases read: TGTGCCAGCAGTGGCTGGGGGAGGAGTGCAGAA.

This clone was counted only a few times. Mouse germline and gene names are used. The missing CDR3 end, 4 residues past where the read stops, is filled in from the germline J gene. The gene calls are TRBV13-1 and TRBJ2-1, with TRBD2 matching 7 bases. This CDR3 has 15 residues. The ends lost 1 base at V and 1 base at J; junction bases unmatched: 2. Germline assignment: CDR1 NSHNY and CDR2 SYGAGN. The CDR3 bases that were read are TGTGCCAGCAGTGATTGGGGGGTCAACTATGCT. It codes for CASSDWGVNYA. The whole CDR3 sequence is CASSDWGVNYAEQFF.

This clone was counted a few times. Mouse gene names and germline throughout. The read comes to an end 4 residues before the CDR3 does, leaving the germline J gene to fill in the end. This sample also contains other DNA sequences that code for the same CDR3. The J gene is TRBJ2-1, the V gene TRBV19; 7 nucleotides match TRBD1. Germline assignment: CDR1 FNHDT and CDR2 SITEND (reference sequence). V was pared by 2 bases and J by 4 bases, with 3 bases of the junction left unmatched. This CDR3 is 14 amino acids long. Partial CDR3 DNA: TGTGCCAGCAGTATCCGGGACAGATATGCT. It codes for CASSIRDRYA. The entire CDR3 is CASSIRDRYAEQFF.

In its sample, this clone was seen a few times. Mouse gene names apply. The read falls 4 residues short of the CDR3 end, and the missing part is taken from the germline J gene. This sample includes further DNA sequences coding for the same CDR3. The chain is built from TRBV5 and TRBJ1-2; 9 bases are a match to TRBD1. Trimming removed 4 bases from V and 0 bases from J; junction bases left unmatched: 3. The germline CDR1 and CDR2 sequences are LGHNA and YNLKQL (reference sequence). CDR3 size: 15 residues. The CDR3 protein is CASSPRQGANSDYTF. The CDR3 DNA, read in part, is TGTGCCAGCAGCCCGCGACAGGGGGCAAACTCC.

In this sample, this clone turned up a few times. Each gene name is a mouse one. The read ends 4 residues before the CDR3 terminus; that terminus is restored from the germline J gene. The J gene is TRBJ1-2, the V gene TRBV13-3; D possibly corresponds to TRBD1 (6 bases). Germline V gene data show CDR1 as NNHDY and CDR2 as SYVADS. The CDR3 extends over 17 amino acids. V was shortened by 0 bases and J by 0 bases, with 15 bases between the two germline ends. This CDR3 reads CASSDGRGGLANSDYTF. The covered CDR3 bases are TGTGCCAGCAGTGATGGCAGGGGAGGTCTCGCAAACTCC.

About this clone itself: Mouse gene names and germline throughout. The read comes to an end 4 residues before the CDR3 does, leaving the germline J gene to fill in the end. V and J are TRBV1 and TRBJ2-1; 7 bases fit TRBD1. V shed 5 bases, J shed 0 bases, and the junction held 7 bases outside the gene matches. The CDR3 consists of 16 residues. Germline loops: CDR1 NSQYPW, CDR2 LRSPGD (reference sequence). The CDR3 spells CTCSSRRQGNYAEQFF. CDR3 DNA (partial): TGCACCTGCAGTTCCCGAAGACAGGGTAACTATGCT.

A remark on this clone: Gene names are the mouse ones. The read is 4 residues too short to cover the CDR3 end, so that end is filled in from the germline J gene. J is TRBJ2-7 and V is TRBV13-1; 12 bases line up with TRBD2. This CDR3 has 14 residues. Germline assignment: CDR1 NSHNY and CDR2 SYGAGN. CDR3 residues: CASSGLGGRDEQYF. The part of the CDR3 DNA that was read is TGTGCCAGCAGTGGACTGGGGGGGCGCGAT.

With respect to this clone: All gene names here are mouse names. The CDR3 is cut off 4 residues early in the read; its end comes from the germline J gene. The V gene is TRBV13-3, the J gene TRBJ2-7, with D unresolved. The CDR3 runs 11 residues. Germline-derived CDR1 and CDR2 are NNHDY and SYVADS. The CDR3 reads CATPASYEQYF. The part of the CDR3 DNA that was read is TGTGCCACGCCCGCCAGTTAT.

This clone was detected a few times. Gene names denote mouse genes. The read halts 4 residues ahead of the CDR3 end, with the missing end drawn from the germline J gene. The chain uses TRBV1 and TRBJ2-1; TRBD2 aligns across 7 bases. Germline V gene lookup returns CDR1 NSQYPW and CDR2 LRSPGD (reference sequence). J gave up 1 base and V 3 bases, and 3 bases lay outside the gene matches. The length of the CDR3 is 15 residues. The CDR3 bases that were read are TGCACCTGCAGTGCGGGGACTGAAAACTATGCT. Protein product: CTCSAGTENYA. The whole CDR3 sequence reads CTCSAGTENYAEQFF.

A few counts support this clone. All gene names here are mouse names. The DNA ends 4 residues before the CDR3 does, and the rest of the CDR3 is filled in from the germline J gene. The same CDR3 also results from other DNA sequences found in this sample. This chain joins TRBV13-1 and TRBJ1-2; 8 bases align to TRBD1. Germline CDR1 NSHNY, CDR2 SYGAGN. The trim removed 5 bases at V and 3 bases at J, leaving 3 bases unmatched. The CDR3 covers 13 residues. CDR3 sequence: CASSKQGDSDYTF. Incomplete CDR3 DNA: TGTGCCAGCAGCAAACAGGGGGACTCC.